The 14 T cell receptor beta chains listed next were all sequenced from one sample in a study of beta chain features in type 1 diabetes. Since all of the isolated RNA was reverse transcribed, expressed TCRB transcripts were what got sequenced. Generated by immunoSEQ multiplex PCR, the TCRdb table keeps only in-frame clones and is missing some. The sample includes some 330,000 clones, 9.5% to 12% of them seen just once. Sequenced input: naive CD4+ T cells from blood. The receptors were gathered from a woman aged 25 to 45 in good health.

Only a few counts were recorded for this clone. V is TRBV14 and J is TRBJ2-7; D is undetermined. The V end was cut by 4 bases, the J end by 2 bases, with 15 bases between. Germline values: CDR1 SGHDN, CDR2 FVKESK. This CDR3 comprises 15 residues. The DNA of the CDR3 is TGTGCCAGCAGCCGAGTGGTAAGCTTCCCCTACGAGCAGTACTTC. Protein: CASSRVVSFPYEQYF.

CDR3 loop: CASSLGSAEYQETQYF. The CDR3 coding sequence is TGCGCCAGCAGCTTGGGATCAGCGGAGTACCAAGAGACCCAGTACTTC. The rearrangement joins TRBV5-1 to TRBJ2-5, with D perhaps matching TRBD2 (5 bases). Germline assignment: CDR1 SGHRS and CDR2 YFSETQ. V was shortened by 0 bases and J by 0 bases, with 12 bases between the two germline ends. The CDR3 extends over 16 amino acids.

This clone was seen more than once but under ten times. V and J are TRBV18 and TRBJ2-1, with TRBD1 identical over 8 bases. Germline CDR1 reads KGHSH; CDR2 reads LQKENI. The CDR3 covers 12 residues. Trimming took 6 bases from V and 7 from J; bases not matched to a gene: 2. CDR3 DNA sequence: TGTGCCAGCTCGCGGACAGGGAATGAGCAGTTCTTC. Its protein product is CASSRTGNEQFF.

The J gene is TRBJ2-3, the V gene TRBV4-3; TRBD1 matches 9 bases. Germline V lookup: CDR1 LGHNA, CDR2 YSLEER. This CDR3 is built from 17 residues. V was clipped by 0 bases and J by 4 bases; unmatched bases: 8. Here the CDR3 DNA reads TGCGCCAGCAGCCAAGACCAGGGACAGGGTATCGCAGATACGCAGTATTTT. Amino acids: CASSQDQGQGIADTQYF.

This chain connects TRBV6-5 to TRBJ2-1; D is perhaps TRBD1 (5 bases). Germline-derived CDR1 and CDR2 are MNHEY and SVGAGI. V was clipped by 8 bases and J by 6 bases, with 17 bases between them. The length of the CDR3 is 14 residues. The CDR3 loop reads CASVRGGPPNEQFF. CDR3 sequence (DNA): TGTGCCAGCGTTAGGGGTGGGCCCCCCAATGAGCAGTTCTTC.

The gene calls are TRBV7-9 and TRBJ2-5; D may be TRBD1 or TRBD2 (6 bases each). The end of the DNA aligns better with TRBJ2-7, so the J call may be wrong. From germline, CDR1 is SEHNR and CDR2 FQNEAQ (reference sequence). The CDR3 is 12 residues long. CDR3 bases: TGTGCCAGCAGTGTCGGAGGGGGCGAGCAGTACTTC. It is translated as CASSVGGGEQYF.

This clone has more than one count but fewer than ten. V and J are TRBV6-6 and TRBJ2-1; 10 nucleotides match TRBD2. Trimming at V came to 6 bases and at J to 0 bases, leaving 2 bases not matched to a gene. This CDR3 is built from 15 residues. The germline gives CDR1 MNHNY, CDR2 SVGAGI (reference sequence). CDR3 sequence: CASSPSGSSYNEQFF. The CDR3 region has the DNA TGTGCCAGCAGCCCTAGCGGGAGCTCCTACAATGAGCAGTTCTTC.

This chain links TRBV28 with TRBJ1-3; a possible D gene is TRBD1 (6 bases). Germline CDR1 is MDHEN and CDR2 is SYDVKM. This CDR3 is 16 amino acids long. V was shortened by 3 bases and J by 2 bases, with 14 bases between the two germline ends. The CDR3 loop is CASSFPQGTAGNTIYF. In nucleotides, the CDR3 is TGTGCCAGCAGTTTCCCACAGGGAACGGCTGGAAACACCATATATTTT.

This clone was picked up a small number of times. This sequence joins TRBV7-9 and TRBJ2-7; 10 bases fit TRBD2. Germline CDR1 reads SEHNR; CDR2 reads FQNEAQ (reference sequence). V was pared by 7 bases and J by 2 bases, with 8 bases of the junction left unmatched. The CDR3 length is 15 residues. This CDR3 reads CASNDLAGVPYEQYF. The CDR3 region has the DNA TGTGCCAGCAACGACCTAGCGGGAGTACCCTACGAGCAGTACTTC.

This clone appeared a few times. The CDR3 reads CASSRIQGYEQYF. The CDR3 DNA reads as TGTGCCAGCAGCAGAATACAGGGCTACGAGCAGTACTTC. The chain has TRBV9 and TRBJ2-7; D perhaps matches TRBD1 (6 bases). Germline assignment: CDR1 SGDLS and CDR2 YYNGEE. There are 13 residues in the CDR3. Trimming stripped 4 bases from V and 3 bases from J, with 11 bases between.

The chain recombines TRBV9 with TRBJ1-1; D may be TRBD1 (5 bases). The V end lost 0 bases, the J end lost 1 base, and 10 bases lay between the germline ends. Germline V gives CDR1 SGDLS, CDR2 YYNGEE. CDR3 size: 15 residues. The CDR3 sequence is CASSVVGAENTEAFF. The CDR3, as DNA: TGTGCCAGCAGCGTAGTTGGGGCAGAGAACACTGAAGCTTTCTTT.

This clone was found a few times. CDR3 region: CASSVGVTGGYNEQFF. CDR3 coding DNA: TGTGCCAGCAGCGTAGGGGTGACAGGAGGCTACAATGAGCAGTTCTTC. V usage is TRBV9 and J usage is TRBJ2-1; D may be TRBD1 (6 bases). V was shortened by 0 bases and J by 3 bases, with 13 bases between the two germline ends. Germline assignment: CDR1 SGDLS and CDR2 YYNGEE. CDR3 length equals 16 residues.

This clone has more than one count but fewer than ten. The chain links TRBV7-2 to TRBJ2-7, with 8 bases fitting TRBD2. The germline gives CDR1 SGHTA, CDR2 FQGNSA. The CDR3 is 16 amino acids. V lost 1 base, J lost 1 base, and 6 bases stayed unmatched. In nucleotides, the CDR3 is TGTGCCAGCAGCTTAGTACTAGCGGTACGGTCCTACGAGCAGTACTTC. This gives the protein CASSLVLAVRSYEQYF. Full variable domain (rest looked up from reference TRBV7-2 and TRBJ2-7): GAGVSQSPSNKVTEKGKDVELRCDPISGHTALYWYRQSLGQGLEFLIYFQGNSAPDKSGLPSDRFSAERTGGSVSTLTIQRTQQEDSAVYLCASSLVLAVRSYEQYFGPGTRLTVT.

This clone has only a few counts. This sequence joins TRBV30 and TRBJ2-7; tentatively, D is TRBD2 (5 bases). Germline loops: CDR1 GTSNPN, CDR2 SVGIG (reference sequence). This CDR3 has 12 amino acids. V was shortened by 2 bases and J by 3 bases, with 8 bases between the two germline ends. The CDR3, as DNA: TGTGCCTGGAGTCCGACTAACTACGAGCAGTACTTC. Translated: CAWSPTNYEQYF.